The rows below give T cell receptor beta chains drawn from one sample of a study of T cells after posttransplantation cyclophosphamide. Profiled with immunoSEQ multiplex PCR; TCRdb holds only in-frame clones, not every one. The sample contains approximately 15,000 clones, 65% to 85% of which appear only once. The sample was PBMCs, taken around 64 weeks after allogeneic stem cell transplant with calcineurin inhibitor and methotrexate. These TCRs come from a young adult male patient who received an allogeneic stem cell transplant from an unrelated donor, was CMV-positive, and had acute and chronic GVHD. The T cells may come from the graft donor. Each CDR3 is given with its conserved first and last residue. The D gene is left open where the match is weak. Size tells how often a clone was seen (once, few, many) or the class of an expanded clone, and some rows leave it out.

v_call: TRBV28; cdr3_length: 14; j_call: TRBJ2-1; clone_size: -; d_call: TRBD2; cdr3_aa: CASSPLAGGDEQFF; cdr3_nt: TGTGCCAGCAGTCCCCTAGCGGGAGGGGATGAGCAGTTCTTC
v_call: TRBV7-2; cdr3_length: 15; j_call: TRBJ2-7; clone_size: -; d_call: -; cdr3_aa: CASSLARGTLYEQYF; cdr3_nt: TGTGCCAGCAGCTTAGCACGGGGGACCCTCTACGAGCAGTACTTC
v_call: TRBV19; cdr3_length: 16; j_call: TRBJ2-7; clone_size: once; d_call: -; cdr3_aa: CASSSSRDIRNKEQYF; cdr3_nt: TGTGCCAGTAGTTCCTCCCGGGACATACGGAACAAGGAGCAGTACTTC
v_call: TRBV27; cdr3_length: 12; j_call: TRBJ1-1; clone_size: -; d_call: -; cdr3_aa: CASKEGGSSPFF; cdr3_nt: TGTGCCAGCAAGGAAGGGGGATCCAGCCCTTTCTTT
v_call: TRBV19; cdr3_length: 19; j_call: TRBJ2-6; clone_size: -; d_call: -; cdr3_aa: CASSINRTNSQSRANVLTF; cdr3_nt: TGTGCCAGTAGTATTAACCGGACAAATTCACAAAGTCGGGCCAACGTCCTGACTTTC
v_call: TRBV4-3; cdr3_length: 17; j_call: TRBJ1-2; clone_size: once; d_call: TRBD1; cdr3_aa: CASSQALTGAANYGYTF; cdr3_nt: TGCGCCAGCAGCCAAGCCCTGACAGGGGCGGCTAACTATGGCTACACCTTC
v_call: TRBV6-1; cdr3_length: 15; j_call: TRBJ1-4; clone_size: -; d_call: -; cdr3_aa: CASSLGTGINEKLFF; cdr3_nt: TGTGCCAGCAGCCTCGGGACTGGAATAAATGAAAAACTGTTTTTT
v_call: TRBV4-1; cdr3_length: 14; j_call: TRBJ1-1; clone_size: -; d_call: -; cdr3_aa: CASSRTGPGTEAFF; cdr3_nt: TGCGCCAGCAGCCGTACAGGGCCGGGGACTGAAGCTTTCTTT
v_call: TRBV5-4; cdr3_length: 14; j_call: TRBJ2-7; clone_size: -; d_call: -; cdr3_aa: CASSLLVPRYEQYF; cdr3_nt: TGTGCCAGCAGCTTGCTAGTTCCGCGATACGAGCAGTACTTC
v_call: TRBV7-2; cdr3_length: 15; j_call: TRBJ2-4; clone_size: -; d_call: -; cdr3_aa: CASSLASGDRNIQYF; cdr3_nt: TGTGCCAGCAGCTTAGCGTCGGGGGATCGGAACATTCAGTACTTC
v_call: TRBV5-1; cdr3_length: 14; j_call: TRBJ1-1; clone_size: -; d_call: TRBD1; cdr3_aa: CASSAGQENTEAFF; cdr3_nt: TGCGCCAGCAGCGCCGGACAGGAGAACACTGAAGCTTTCTTT
v_call: TRBV2; cdr3_length: 13; j_call: TRBJ2-3; clone_size: -; d_call: TRBD1; cdr3_aa: CASSRGPSDTQYF; cdr3_nt: TGTGCCAGCAGTAGGGGGCCTTCAGATACGCAGTATTTT
v_call: TRBV6-6; cdr3_length: 15; j_call: TRBJ1-1; clone_size: -; d_call: TRBD1; cdr3_aa: CASSYRGQRNTEAFF; cdr3_nt: TGTGCCAGCAGTTACAGGGGACAGAGGAACACTGAAGCTTTCTTT
v_call: TRBV29-1; cdr3_length: 12; j_call: TRBJ1-3; clone_size: -; d_call: -; cdr3_aa: CSVEGGRNTIYF; cdr3_nt: TGCAGCGTTGAGGGGGGTAGAAACACCATATATTTT
v_call: TRBV5-1; cdr3_length: 19; j_call: TRBJ2-1; clone_size: few; d_call: TRBD1; cdr3_aa: CASSLGTGTVSRGANEQFF; cdr3_nt: TGCGCCAGCAGCCTGGGGACAGGGACAGTTAGCCGGGGGGCCAATGAGCAGTTCTTC
v_call: TRBV2; cdr3_length: 15; j_call: TRBJ1-1; clone_size: -; d_call: TRBD1; cdr3_aa: CASSERQGLNTEAFF; cdr3_nt: TGTGCCAGCAGTGAACGACAGGGTCTGAACACTGAAGCTTTCTTT
v_call: TRBV5-4; cdr3_length: 13; j_call: TRBJ2-7; clone_size: -; d_call: TRBD2; cdr3_aa: CASSQGTTYEQYF; cdr3_nt: TGTGCCAGCAGCCAAGGGACTACCTACGAGCAGTACTTC
v_call: TRBV5-4; cdr3_length: 15; j_call: TRBJ1-4; clone_size: -; d_call: -; cdr3_aa: CASSLGSRSNEKLFF; cdr3_nt: TGTGCCAGCAGCTTGGGGTCCAGATCTAATGAAAAACTGTTTTTT
v_call: TRBV28; cdr3_length: 14; j_call: TRBJ2-7; clone_size: -; d_call: TRBD2; cdr3_aa: CASGSGLAGSEQYF; cdr3_nt: TGTGCCAGCGGGTCGGGGCTAGCGGGATCGGAGCAGTACTTC
v_call: TRBV12-5; cdr3_length: 15; j_call: TRBJ2-2; clone_size: -; d_call: -; cdr3_aa: CASGLAGGHTGELFF; cdr3_nt: TGTGCTAGTGGTTTGGCGGGGGGCCACACCGGGGAGCTGTTTTTT
v_call: TRBV27; cdr3_length: 13; j_call: TRBJ2-1; clone_size: -; d_call: TRBD1; cdr3_aa: CASKQGGYNEQFF; cdr3_nt: TGTGCCAGCAAACAGGGGGGCTACAATGAGCAGTTCTTC
v_call: TRBV4-1; cdr3_length: 16; j_call: TRBJ2-7; clone_size: once; d_call: TRBD1; cdr3_aa: CASSHSGTGETYEQYF; cdr3_nt: TGCGCCAGCAGCCACTCAGGGACAGGGGAAACCTACGAGCAGTACTTC
v_call: TRBV4-1; cdr3_length: 14; j_call: TRBJ2-7; clone_size: -; d_call: TRBD1; cdr3_aa: CASSQGTGRYEQYF; cdr3_nt: TGCGCCAGCAGCCAAGGGACAGGGAGGTACGAGCAGTACTTC
v_call: TRBV7-8; cdr3_length: 17; j_call: TRBJ2-2; clone_size: -; d_call: -; cdr3_aa: CASSPIREVYLTGELFF; cdr3_nt: TGTGCCAGCAGCCCCATTCGTGAGGTGTACCTAACCGGGGAGCTGTTTTTT
v_call: TRBV19; cdr3_length: 15; j_call: TRBJ2-7; clone_size: -; d_call: TRBD1; cdr3_aa: CASSQDGQGRYEQYF; cdr3_nt: TGTGCCAGTAGTCAAGATGGACAGGGTCGCTACGAGCAGTACTTC
v_call: TRBV6-1; cdr3_length: 14; j_call: TRBJ1-3; clone_size: -; d_call: -; cdr3_aa: CASRTGMSGNTIYF; cdr3_nt: TGTGCCAGCAGAACAGGGATGTCTGGAAACACCATATATTTT
v_call: TRBV6-1; cdr3_length: 15; j_call: TRBJ1-1; clone_size: -; d_call: -; cdr3_aa: CASSELGGGLTEAFF; cdr3_nt: TGTGCCAGCAGTGAACTAGGTGGGGGGTTAACTGAAGCTTTCTTT
v_call: TRBV9; cdr3_length: 13; j_call: TRBJ2-1; clone_size: -; d_call: TRBD2; cdr3_aa: CASSVEGGGGQFF; cdr3_nt: TGTGCCAGCAGCGTAGAGGGTGGGGGGGGACAGTTCTTC
v_call: TRBV6-6; cdr3_length: 15; j_call: TRBJ2-4; clone_size: -; d_call: -; cdr3_aa: CASSGKGGAKNIQYF; cdr3_nt: TGTGCCAGCAGTGGTAAAGGGGGAGCCAAAAACATTCAGTACTTC
v_call: TRBV27; cdr3_length: 11; j_call: TRBJ2-7; clone_size: -; d_call: -; cdr3_aa: CASSPSYEQYF; cdr3_nt: TGTGCCAGCAGTCCCAGCTACGAGCAGTACTTC
v_call: TRBV28; cdr3_length: 13; j_call: TRBJ1-5; clone_size: -; d_call: -; cdr3_aa: CASTGRGNQPQHF; cdr3_nt: TGTGCCAGCACGGGGAGGGGCAATCAGCCCCAGCATTTT
v_call: TRBV2; cdr3_length: 17; j_call: TRBJ2-2; clone_size: few; d_call: -; cdr3_aa: CASSEAKGVTTGGELFF; cdr3_nt: TGTGCCAGCAGTGAAGCGAAGGGGGTCACCACCGGTGGGGAGCTGTTTTTT
v_call: TRBV11-2; cdr3_length: 16; j_call: TRBJ2-2; clone_size: -; d_call: -; cdr3_aa: CASSLGWPANTGELFF; cdr3_nt: TGTGCCAGCAGCTTAGGGTGGCCAGCGAACACCGGGGAGCTGTTTTTT
v_call: TRBV9; cdr3_length: 12; j_call: TRBJ1-2; clone_size: -; d_call: -; cdr3_aa: CASSVTGRGYTF; cdr3_nt: TGTGCCAGCAGCGTGACAGGCCGTGGCTACACCTTC
v_call: TRBV5-1; cdr3_length: 14; j_call: TRBJ1-1; clone_size: -; d_call: TRBD1; cdr3_aa: CASSTSGGETEAFF; cdr3_nt: TGCGCCAGCAGCACCTCAGGGGGTGAAACTGAAGCTTTCTTT
v_call: TRBV4-3; cdr3_length: 16; j_call: TRBJ1-3; clone_size: -; d_call: TRBD1; cdr3_aa: CASSQDRGISGNTIYF; cdr3_nt: TGCGCCAGCAGCCAGGACAGGGGGATCTCTGGAAACACCATATATTTT
v_call: TRBV13; cdr3_length: 13; j_call: TRBJ2-7; clone_size: -; d_call: -; cdr3_aa: CASSSGGSYEQYF; cdr3_nt: TGTGCCAGCAGCTCAGGGGGGAGCTACGAGCAGTACTTC
v_call: TRBV9; cdr3_length: 16; j_call: TRBJ2-3; clone_size: -; d_call: -; cdr3_aa: CASSVPRRLSTDTQYF; cdr3_nt: TGTGCCAGCAGCGTACCAAGGCGGCTGTCCACAGATACGCAGTATTTT
v_call: TRBV9; cdr3_length: 16; j_call: TRBJ1-1; clone_size: -; d_call: -; cdr3_aa: CASSVGQGLTNTEAFF; cdr3_nt: TGTGCCAGCAGCGTAGGGCAGGGGCTAACGAACACTGAAGCTTTCTTT
v_call: TRBV19; cdr3_length: 15; j_call: TRBJ2-2; clone_size: -; d_call: -; cdr3_aa: CASSTLPGSGEQLFF; cdr3_nt: TGTGCCAGTAGTACCCTCCCAGGGTCGGGGGAGCAACTGTTTTTT
v_call: TRBV11-2; cdr3_length: 14; j_call: TRBJ1-6; clone_size: -; d_call: -; cdr3_aa: CASSLGYSGSPLHF; cdr3_nt: TGTGCCAGCAGCTTAGGGTACTCGGGTTCACCCCTCCACTTT